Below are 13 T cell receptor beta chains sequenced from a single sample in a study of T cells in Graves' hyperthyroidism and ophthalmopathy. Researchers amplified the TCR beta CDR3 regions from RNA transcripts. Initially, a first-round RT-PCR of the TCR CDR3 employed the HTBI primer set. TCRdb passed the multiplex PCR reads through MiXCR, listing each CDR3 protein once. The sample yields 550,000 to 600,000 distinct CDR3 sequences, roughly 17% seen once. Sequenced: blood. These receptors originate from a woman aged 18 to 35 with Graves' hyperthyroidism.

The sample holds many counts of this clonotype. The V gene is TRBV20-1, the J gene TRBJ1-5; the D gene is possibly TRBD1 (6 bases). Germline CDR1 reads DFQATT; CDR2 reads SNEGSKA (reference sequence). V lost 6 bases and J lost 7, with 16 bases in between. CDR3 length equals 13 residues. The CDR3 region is CSAETGISQPQHF. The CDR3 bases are TGCAGTGCGGAAACAGGGATCTCCCAGCCCCAGCATTTT.

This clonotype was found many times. CDR3 in amino acids: CASVSGERSFDQPQHF. CDR3 DNA sequence: TGTGCCAGCGTATCTGGTGAACGCAGCTTTGATCAGCCCCAGCATTTT. The rearrangement links TRBV28 to TRBJ1-5; D ambiguous. From germline, CDR1 is MDHEN and CDR2 SYDVKM. CDR3 length: 16 residues. The ends were cut back, 8 bases at V and 5 bases at J, with 22 bases in the middle.

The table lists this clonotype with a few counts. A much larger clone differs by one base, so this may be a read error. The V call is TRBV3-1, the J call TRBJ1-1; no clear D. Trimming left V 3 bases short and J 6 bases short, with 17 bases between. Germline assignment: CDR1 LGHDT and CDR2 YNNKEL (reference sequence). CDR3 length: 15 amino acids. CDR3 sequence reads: CASSHGSNRYAEAFF. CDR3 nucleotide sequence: TGTGCCAGCAGCCACGGATCCAATCGATACGCTGAAGCTTTCTTT.

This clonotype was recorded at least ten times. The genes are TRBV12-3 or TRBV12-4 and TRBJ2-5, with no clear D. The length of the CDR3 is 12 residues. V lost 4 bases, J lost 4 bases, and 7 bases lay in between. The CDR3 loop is CASSYGVETQYF. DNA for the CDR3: TGTGCCAGCAGTTATGGCGTAGAGACCCAGTACTTC.

CDR3 sequence: CASSVGGYGGEQFF. CDR3 nucleotide sequence: TGTGCCAGCAGCGTAGGTGGGTACGGGGGTGAGCAGTTCTTC. J is TRBJ2-1 and V is TRBV9; tentative D call: TRBD2 (6 bases). The CDR3 totals 14 residues. CDR1 and CDR2 (germline): SGDLS, YYNGEE. The ends were cut back, 0 bases at V and 9 bases at J, with 13 bases in the middle.

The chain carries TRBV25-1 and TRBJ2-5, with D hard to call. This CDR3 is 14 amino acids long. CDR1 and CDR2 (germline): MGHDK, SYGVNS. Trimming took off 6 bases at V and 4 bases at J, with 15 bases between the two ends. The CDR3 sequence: CASSDDLGSETQYF. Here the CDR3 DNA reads TGTGCCAGCAGCGATGACCTGGGGTCAGAGACCCAGTACTTC.

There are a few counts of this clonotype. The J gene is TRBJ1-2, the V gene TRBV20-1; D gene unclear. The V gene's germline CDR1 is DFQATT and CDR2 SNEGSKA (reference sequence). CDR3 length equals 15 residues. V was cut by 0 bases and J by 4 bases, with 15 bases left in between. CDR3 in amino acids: CSARDRAGPSYGYTF. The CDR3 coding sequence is TGCAGTGCTAGAGATCGGGCTGGACCCAGCTATGGCTACACCTTC.

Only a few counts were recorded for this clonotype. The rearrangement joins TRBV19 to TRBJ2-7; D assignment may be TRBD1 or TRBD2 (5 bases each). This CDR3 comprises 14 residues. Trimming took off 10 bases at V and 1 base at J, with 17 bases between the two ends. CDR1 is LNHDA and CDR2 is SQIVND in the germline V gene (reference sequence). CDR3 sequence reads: CATALPGGSYEQYF. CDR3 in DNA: TGTGCCACCGCCCTCCCTGGGGGTTCCTACGAGCAGTACTTC.

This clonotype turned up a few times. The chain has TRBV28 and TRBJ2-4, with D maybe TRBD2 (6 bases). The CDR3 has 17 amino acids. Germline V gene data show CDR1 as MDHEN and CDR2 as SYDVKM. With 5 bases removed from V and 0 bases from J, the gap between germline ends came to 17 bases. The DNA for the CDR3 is TGTGCCAGCAGTCCCGGGACTGGTCTTCTAGCCAAAAACATTCAGTACTTC. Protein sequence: CASSPGTGLLAKNIQYF.

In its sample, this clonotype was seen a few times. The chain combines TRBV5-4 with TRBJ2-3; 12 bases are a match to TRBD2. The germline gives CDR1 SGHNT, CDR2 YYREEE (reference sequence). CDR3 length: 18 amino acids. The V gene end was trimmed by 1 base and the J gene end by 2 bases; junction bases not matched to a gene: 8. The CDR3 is CASSLMTSGGLNTDTQYF. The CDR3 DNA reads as TGTGCCAGCAGCTTGATGACTAGCGGGGGTCTTAACACAGATACGCAGTATTTT.

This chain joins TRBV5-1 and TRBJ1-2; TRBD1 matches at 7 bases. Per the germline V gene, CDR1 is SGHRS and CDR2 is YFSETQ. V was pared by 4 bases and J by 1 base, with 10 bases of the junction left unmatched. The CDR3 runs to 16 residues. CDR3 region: CASSIPTGTVNYGYTF. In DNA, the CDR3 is TGCGCCAGCAGCATACCTACCGGGACAGTTAACTATGGCTACACCTTC.

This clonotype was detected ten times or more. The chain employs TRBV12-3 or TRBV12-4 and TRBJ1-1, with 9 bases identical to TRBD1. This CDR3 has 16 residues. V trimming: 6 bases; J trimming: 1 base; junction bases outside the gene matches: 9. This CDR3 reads CASSPRQGQGNTEAFF. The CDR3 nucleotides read TGTGCCAGCAGCCCTAGACAGGGACAGGGGAACACTGAAGCTTTCTTT.

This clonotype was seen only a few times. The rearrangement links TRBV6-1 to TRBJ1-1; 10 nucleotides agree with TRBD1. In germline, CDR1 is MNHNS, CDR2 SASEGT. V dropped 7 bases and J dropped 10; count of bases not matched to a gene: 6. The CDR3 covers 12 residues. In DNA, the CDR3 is TGTGCCAGCACCACGGACAGGGGGGGAGCTTTCTTT. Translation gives CASTTDRGGAFF.